Below are 12 T cell receptor beta chains sequenced from a single sample in a study of T-cell memory formation after mild COVID-19. Using its own MiXCR run on the 5' RACE reads, TCRdb lists one record per CDR3 protein. This table holds just over 300,000 distinct CDR3 sequences, roughly a fifth found once. Sequenced sample: PBMCs or a T cell subset sorted from them (not recorded which). These receptors all come from a young man who had mild COVID-19 (a few samples of this study predate the infection). Cell type and time point are not known.

The chain employs TRBV5-5 and TRBJ1-3; a possible D gene is TRBD1 (5 bases). Trimming pared 0 bases from V and 1 base from J, leaving 11 bases between. Germline assignment: CDR1 SGHKS and CDR2 YYEKEE (reference sequence). The CDR3 length is 16 residues. This CDR3 is CASSLAIGGSGNTIYF. The DNA of the CDR3 is TGTGCCAGCAGCTTGGCGATCGGGGGGTCTGGAAACACCATATATTTT.

The V gene is TRBV5-1, the J gene TRBJ2-3, with TRBD1 as a possible D gene (5 bases). Trimming stripped 4 bases from V and 1 base from J, with 16 bases between. The CDR3 has 16 amino acids. Germline V gene sequence: CDR1 SGHRS, CDR2 YFSETQ. The CDR3 nucleotides are TGCGCCAGCAGCCCTGCGGCGAGCAGGGGCACAGATACGCAGTATTTT. This gives the protein CASSPAASRGTDTQYF.

This clonotype showed up just a few times. This chain uses TRBV5-8 with TRBJ2-7, with D tentatively TRBD1 or TRBD2 (6 bases each). The CDR3 is made up of 16 amino acids. Germline CDR1 is SGHTS and CDR2 is YDEGEE. The V gene lost 1 base and the J gene lost 2 bases, with 16 bases spanning the gap. The CDR3 reads CASSLRRGSPPYEQYV. CDR3 DNA sequence: TGTGCCAGCAGCTTGCGGAGGGGGTCCCCGCCCTACGAGCAGTACGTC.

This clonotype was counted a few times. J is TRBJ1-6 and V is TRBV5-1; D remains ambiguous. The CDR3 covers 12 residues. Trimming cost V 7 bases and J 6 bases, with 8 bases left between them. CDR1 and CDR2 (germline): SGHRS, YFSETQ. CDR3 nucleotide sequence: TGCGCCAGCGCAGTCAGTAATTCACCCCTCCACTTT. As protein: CASAVSNSPLHF.

The V and J genes are TRBV7-2 and TRBJ1-1; TRBD1 might be the D (5 bases). CDR1 and CDR2 (germline): SGHTA, FQGNSA. V gave up 5 bases and J gave up 1 base, with 14 bases separating them. This CDR3 contains 15 residues. The CDR3 DNA reads TGTGCCAGCAGCCTGGGAGGGGTTACGAACACTGAAGCTTTCTTT. It yields the protein CASSLGGVTNTEAFF.

The chain employs TRBV5-1 and TRBJ1-3; the D is unclear. Germline CDR1 reads SGHRS; CDR2 reads YFSETQ. The V gene lost 0 bases and the J gene lost 0 bases, with 7 bases spanning the gap. The CDR3 spans 15 residues. The CDR3 sequence is CASSLDGYSGNTIYF. In DNA form, the CDR3 reads TGCGCCAGCAGCTTGGACGGATACTCTGGAAACACCATATATTTT.

This clonotype was seen more than once but under ten times. The gene calls are TRBV5-4 and TRBJ2-3; possibly TRBD2 for D (5 bases). The CDR3 length is 16 residues. Per germline, CDR1 SGHNT and CDR2 YYREEE (reference sequence). V dropped 3 bases and J dropped 2 bases, with 16 bases sitting between them. CDR3 loop: CASSSGSVRNTDTQYF. CDR3 nucleotides: TGTGCCAGCAGCTCGGGGTCCGTCCGAAACACAGATACGCAGTATTTT.

The gene calls are TRBV7-2 and TRBJ1-5; D is uncertain. CDR1 and CDR2 from the germline V gene are SGHTA and FQGNSA. Between the trimmed V and J ends, which lost 8 bases and 7 bases, there was a span of 18 bases. There are 14 residues in the CDR3. CDR3 sequence reads: CASAPEGNWQPQHF. CDR3 coding DNA: TGTGCCAGCGCCCCGGAAGGGAATTGGCAGCCCCAGCATTTT.

This chain links TRBV11-2 with TRBJ2-1, with D unresolved. V was trimmed by 2 bases and J by 9 bases, leaving 5 bases between them. The length of the CDR3 is 11 residues. Germline V gene lookup returns CDR1 SGHAT and CDR2 FQNNGV. CDR3: CASSLKGEQFF. As DNA, the CDR3 is TGTGCCAGCAGCTTAAAGGGTGAGCAGTTCTTC. The full variable domain, in which reference TRBV11-2 and TRBJ2-1 provide the parts outside the CDR3, is EAGVAQSPRYKIIEKRQSVAFWCNPISGHATLYWYQQILGQGPKLLIQFQNNGVVDDSQLPKDRFSAERLKGVDSTLKIQPAKLEDSAVYLCASSLKGEQFFGPGTRLTVL.

This clonotype was counted a few times. V is TRBV5-1 and J is TRBJ2-3; D is uncertain. There are 16 residues in the CDR3. Germline loops: CDR1 SGHRS, CDR2 YFSETQ. V was trimmed by 2 bases and J by 1 base, leaving 14 bases between them. DNA for the CDR3: TGCGCCAGCAGCTTCTCCGCAGGTGGCGGCACAGATACGCAGTATTTT. Protein product: CASSFSAGGGTDTQYF.

This clonotype was picked up many times. The rearrangement joins TRBV28 to TRBJ2-5; TRBD2 matches at 9 bases. J was trimmed by 1 base and V by 8 bases; bases with no gene match: 5. CDR3 size: 14 residues. Germline-derived CDR1 and CDR2 are MDHEN and SYDVKM. This CDR3 reads CASRAGGSQETQYF. CDR3 coding DNA: TGTGCCAGCCGAGCGGGGGGCTCCCAAGAGACCCAGTACTTC. Full variable domain (rest looked up from reference TRBV28 and TRBJ2-5): DVKVTQSSRYLVKRTGEKVFLECVQDMDHENMFWYRQDPGLGLRLIYFSYDVKMKEKGDIPEGYSVSREKKERFSLILESASTNQTSMYLCASRAGGSQETQYFGPGTRLLVL.

The rearrangement uses TRBV7-2 and TRBJ1-5, with unresolved D. The length of the CDR3 is 14 residues. V lost 5 bases to trimming and J lost 0 bases, with 8 bases between them. The germline gives CDR1 SGHTA, CDR2 FQGNSA. In DNA form, the CDR3 reads TGTGCCAGCAGCCGAGTGGGTAGCAATCAGCCCCAGCATTTT. Encoded protein: CASSRVGSNQPQHF.